The sequence of this TCR beta chain was determined in a study of shared clonotypes between healthy human individuals. Germline CDR1 reads MDHEN; CDR2 reads SYDVKM. With 5 bases removed from V and 8 bases from J, the gap between germline ends came to 16 bases. The CDR3 is 14 amino acids. Libraries were prepared by immunoSEQ multiplex PCR; TCRdb keeps only in-frame clonotypes and omits some of them. The sample consists of 500,000 or so clones, approximately 95% of them appearing once. Specimen: naive CD4+ T cells sorted from blood. Stated subset: CD45RA+ positively selected. The chain employs TRBV28 and TRBJ1-3; the D gene is possibly TRBD1 (6 bases). The TCR sequence derives from a woman aged 25 to 39 in good health. CDR3 bases: TGTGCCAGCAGTCAGACTTGGGGGCTTGACACCATATATTTT. Its protein product is CASSQTWGLDTIYF.